This TCR beta chain was sequenced during a study of blood T cell repertoires in COVID-19. Across the whole study: Sources were T cells, B-cell-depleted T cells, or PBMCs; the material itself was cDNA or gDNA.

V shed 6 bases, J shed 0 bases, and the junction held 4 bases outside the gene matches. The germline V gene has CDR1 MDHEN and CDR2 SYDVKM. The CDR3 has 15 amino acids. TCRdb keeps only in-frame clones here, not all; method: immunoSEQ multiplex PCR. The sample contains some 100,000 clones, more than 75% of which appear only once. The sample was peripheral blood. The gene calls are TRBV28 and TRBJ2-2, with 7 bases lining up with TRBD2. The sequence was collected from a man between 45 and 60 years old with active or convalescent COVID-19. The CDR3 spells CASSYGGANTGELFF. For the CDR3, the DNA is TGTGCCAGCAGCTATGGGGGGGCGAACACCGGGGAGCTGTTTTTT. The complete variable domain, with remaining parts taken from reference TRBV28 and TRBJ2-2, reads DVKVTQSSRYLVKRTGEKVFLECVQDMDHENMFWYRQDPGLGLRLIYFSYDVKMKEKGDIPEGYSVSREKKERFSLILESASTNQTSMYLCASSYGGANTGELFFGEGSRLTVL.